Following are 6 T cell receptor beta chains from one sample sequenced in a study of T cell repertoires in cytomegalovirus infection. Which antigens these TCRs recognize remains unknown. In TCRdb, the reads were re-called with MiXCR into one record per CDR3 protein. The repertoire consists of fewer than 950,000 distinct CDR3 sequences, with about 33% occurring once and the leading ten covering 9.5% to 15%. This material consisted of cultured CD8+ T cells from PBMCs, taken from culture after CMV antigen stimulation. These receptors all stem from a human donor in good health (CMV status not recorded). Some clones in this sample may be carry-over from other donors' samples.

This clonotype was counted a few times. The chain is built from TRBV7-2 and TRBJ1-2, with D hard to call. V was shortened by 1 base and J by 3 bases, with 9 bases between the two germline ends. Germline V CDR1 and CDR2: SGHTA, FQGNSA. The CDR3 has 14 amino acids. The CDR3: CASSLVTDYYGYTF. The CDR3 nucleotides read TGTGCCAGCAGCTTAGTTACAGATTACTATGGCTACACCTTC.

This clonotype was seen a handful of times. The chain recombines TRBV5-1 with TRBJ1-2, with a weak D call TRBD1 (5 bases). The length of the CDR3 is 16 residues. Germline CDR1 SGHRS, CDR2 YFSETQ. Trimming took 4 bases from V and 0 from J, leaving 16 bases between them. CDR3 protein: CASSPNQGATNYGYTF. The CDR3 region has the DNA TGCGCCAGCAGCCCCAACCAGGGAGCCACTAACTATGGCTACACCTTC.

CDR3 sequence reads: CASSLSVYLTYEQYF. CDR3 nucleotides: TGTGCCAGCAGTTTAAGTGTATACCTCACCTACGAGCAGTACTTC. The chain joins TRBV27 to TRBJ2-7; D not certain. V was pared by 2 bases and J by 2 bases, with 13 bases between. CDR1 and CDR2 (germline): MNHEY, SMNVEV (reference sequence). The CDR3 length is 15 residues.

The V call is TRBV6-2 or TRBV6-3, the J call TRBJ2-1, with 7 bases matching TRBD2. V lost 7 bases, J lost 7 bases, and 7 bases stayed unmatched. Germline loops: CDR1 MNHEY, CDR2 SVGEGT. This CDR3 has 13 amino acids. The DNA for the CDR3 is TGTGCCAGCACGTGGTGGGGGGGAAATGAGCAGTTCTTC. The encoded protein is CASTWWGGNEQFF.

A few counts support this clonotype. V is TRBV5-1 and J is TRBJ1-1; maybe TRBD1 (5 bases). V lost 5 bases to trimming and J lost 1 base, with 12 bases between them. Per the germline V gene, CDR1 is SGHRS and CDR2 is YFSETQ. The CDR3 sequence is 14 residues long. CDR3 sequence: CASSYPTGNTEAFF. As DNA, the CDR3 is TGCGCCAGCAGTTATCCCACAGGGAACACTGAAGCTTTCTTT.

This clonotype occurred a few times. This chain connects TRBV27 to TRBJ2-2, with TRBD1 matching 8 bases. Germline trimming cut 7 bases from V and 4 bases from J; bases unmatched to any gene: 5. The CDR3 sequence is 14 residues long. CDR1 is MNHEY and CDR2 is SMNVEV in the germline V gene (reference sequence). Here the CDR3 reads CASNNRGITGELFF. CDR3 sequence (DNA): TGTGCCAGCAACAACAGGGGGATCACCGGGGAGCTGTTTTTT.